This T cell receptor beta chain was captured by sequencing in a study of T cells in Graves' hyperthyroidism and ophthalmopathy. It was RNA transcripts that yielded the amplified TCR beta CDR3 regions. TCR CDR3 underwent first-round RT-PCR with the HTBI primer set. From the multiplex PCR reads, TCRdb called clonotypes with MiXCR, one entry per CDR3 protein. The table records 34,000 or so distinct CDR3 sequences, around 52% of them present only once. V lost 0 bases to trimming and J lost 9 bases, with 15 bases between them. There are 14 residues in the CDR3. CDR1 is SGDLS and CDR2 is YYNGEE in the germline V gene.

The rearrangement joins TRBV9 to TRBJ2-5; D call uncertain. Sequenced sample: blood. This receptor was identified in a woman aged 40 to 50 with Graves' ophthalmopathy. CDR3 coding DNA: TGTGCCAGCAGCGTAGAACCGGAATATCAGCCCCAGTACTTC. As protein: CASSVEPEYQPQYF.